One and the same sample provided the 28 T cell receptor beta chains below, sequenced in a study of shared clonotypes between healthy human individuals (dated by TCRdb to 2018 to 2020). Receptor amplification or capture employed the immunoSEQ multiplex PCR assay. TCRdb carries this immuneACCESS record with in-frame sequences only. Its versions omit some clonotypes, under half of them owing to an unresolved V gene in the studies checked, with the rest unexplained. The sample has under 350,000 clones on record, over 75% of them singletons. The top ten constitute 15% to 20% of the sample. Sequencing used memory CD8+ T cells sorted from blood. The label giving this sample's cell subset or site can be read as: CD45RO+ cells pooled with CCR7-negative TemRA cells. Every receptor here comes from a man aged 18 to 35 in good health.

The CDR3 DNA sequence: TGTGCCAGTCAACAGGAGGGCTTGGACGAGCAGTACTTC. Protein sequence: CASQQEGLDEQYF. The chain combines TRBV27 with TRBJ2-7; the D gene is possibly TRBD2 (6 bases). Germline V gives CDR1 MNHEY, CDR2 SMNVEV (reference sequence). This CDR3 comprises 13 residues. Trimming shortened V by 9 bases and J by 5 bases, and 17 bases separated the two germline ends.

This chain joins TRBV14 and TRBJ2-7; D is uncertain. The CDR3 runs 12 residues. Germline V gene sequence: CDR1 SGHDN, CDR2 FVKESK. The germline V and J ends were trimmed by 0 bases and 6 bases, with 6 bases remaining between them. CDR3 nucleotide sequence: TGTGCCAGCAGCCAAGATATAAGCGAGCAGTACTTC. Protein sequence: CASSQDISEQYF.

This chain joins TRBV2 and TRBJ2-1, with TRBD2 matching 11 bases. The junction had 2 bases not matched to a gene; V was cut back by 4 bases and J by 6 bases. This CDR3 is 14 amino acids long. Germline V lookup: CDR1 SNHLY, CDR2 FYNNEI. The CDR3 coding sequence is TGTGCCAGCAGTGGACTAGCGGGGCCCAATGAGCAGTTCTTC. This sequence encodes CASSGLAGPNEQFF.

The CDR3 is CTSSPTVNTEAFF. In DNA, the CDR3 is TGCACCAGCAGTCCGACGGTGAACACTGAAGCTTTCTTT. The V gene is TRBV1, the J gene TRBJ1-1. TRBV1 is a pseudogene locus. The CDR3 is 13 amino acids.

The chain employs TRBV6-6 and TRBJ1-1; the match to TRBD1 covers 7 bases. This CDR3 region has 13 residues. Germline CDR1 reads MNHNY; CDR2 reads SVGAGI (reference sequence). After removal of 1 base from V and 6 bases from J, the junction contained 2 bases not matched to a gene. In DNA, the CDR3 is TGTGCCAGCAGTTACTTAACAGGGGCTGAAGCTTTCTTT. This gives the protein CASSYLTGAEAFF.

The chain recombines TRBV7-9 with TRBJ2-3; 7 bases line up with TRBD2. Germline V gene sequence: CDR1 SEHNR, CDR2 FQNEAQ (reference sequence). J was trimmed by 6 bases and V by 6 bases; bases with no gene match: 18. The CDR3 extends over 17 amino acids. The CDR3 sequence is CASSSTGSGNGPDTQYF. DNA of the CDR3: TGTGCCAGCAGTTCGACGGGGAGCGGGAACGGACCGGATACGCAGTATTTT.

The V gene is TRBV5-8, the J gene TRBJ2-7, with D possibly being TRBD2 (5 bases). This CDR3 region has 16 residues. Trimming cost V 2 bases and J 0 bases, with 15 bases left between them. Germline CDR1 is SGHTS and CDR2 is YDEGEE. The CDR3 sequence is CASSFYLGVSSYEQYF. The CDR3 DNA follows: TGTGCCAGCAGCTTCTACTTGGGAGTTAGCTCCTACGAGCAGTACTTC. The full variable domain, its missing parts supplied by reference TRBV5-8 and TRBJ2-7, is EAGVTQSPTHLIKTRGQQATLRCSPISGHTSVYWYQQALGLGLQFLLWYDEGEERNRGNFPPRFSGRQFPNYSSELNVNALELEDSALYLCASSFYLGVSSYEQYFGPGTRLTVT.

In the case of this clone: Other DNA sequences from this sample encode an identical CDR3 as well. The V gene is TRBV18, the J gene TRBJ2-1; D is ambiguous. This CDR3 is 12 amino acids long. V was trimmed by 3 bases and J by 8 bases, leaving 8 bases between them. The germline V gene has CDR1 KGHSH and CDR2 LQKENI. The CDR3 protein is CASSPGVDEQFF. The CDR3 bases are TGTGCCAGCTCACCTGGGGTCGATGAGCAGTTCTTC.

This clone has ten or more counts. The genes are TRBV29-1 and TRBJ2-1, with 8 bases identical to TRBD1. The CDR3 covers 13 residues. Germline trimming cut 6 bases from V and 6 bases from J; bases unmatched to any gene: 7. Germline assignment: CDR1 SQVTM and CDR2 ANQGSEA. The CDR3, as DNA: TGCAGCGTAGGGACAGGCTTAACCAATGAGCAGTTCTTC. It encodes CSVGTGLTNEQFF.

The V and J genes are TRBV19 and TRBJ2-7; D remains ambiguous. The V end was cut by 5 bases, the J end by 1 base, with 12 bases between. The germline CDR1 and CDR2 sequences are LNHDA and SQIVND (reference sequence). The CDR3 has 14 amino acids. The CDR3 sequence is CASSPRIRSYEQYF. The CDR3 bases are TGTGCCAGTAGTCCCAGGATCCGATCCTACGAGCAGTACTTC.

This chain joins TRBV6-1 and TRBJ2-7; 8 nucleotides align to TRBD1. The length of the CDR3 is 13 residues. Germline V gives CDR1 MNHNS, CDR2 SASEGT. V was clipped by 6 bases and J by 5 bases; unmatched bases: 6. The CDR3 is CASRRTGSHEQYF. CDR3 bases: TGTGCCAGCAGGAGGACAGGGTCCCACGAGCAGTACTTC.

The V and J genes are TRBV10-3 and TRBJ2-7; D ambiguous. Germline CDR1 ENHRY, CDR2 SYGVKD. The length of the CDR3 is 12 residues. Trimming took 2 bases from V and 6 from J, leaving 8 bases between them. CDR3 sequence reads: CAISEAFSEQYF. As DNA, the CDR3 is TGTGCCATCAGTGAGGCGTTTAGCGAGCAGTACTTC.

The chain carries TRBV4-1 and TRBJ2-3; the D is unclear. Germline values: CDR1 MGHRA, CDR2 YSYEKL. Trimming shortened V by 0 bases and J by 3 bases, and 7 bases separated the two germline ends. The CDR3 has 14 residues. In DNA form, the CDR3 reads TGCGCCAGCAGCCAAGATGAAGGGACAGATACGCAGTATTTT. Its protein product is CASSQDEGTDTQYF.

This rearrangement joins TRBV5-1 to TRBJ2-3; no firm D call. CDR1 SGHRS and CDR2 YFSETQ come from the germline V gene. Trimming took 4 bases from V and 6 from J, leaving 15 bases between them. This CDR3 region has 14 residues. CDR3 in DNA: TGCGCCAGCAGCCCTAGGACGGATGAGGATACGCAGTATTTT. The encoded protein is CASSPRTDEDTQYF.

The gene calls are TRBV7-9 and TRBJ2-7; D possibly corresponds to TRBD1 (6 bases). V was cut by 5 bases and J by 3 bases, with 17 bases left in between. The CDR3 consists of 15 residues. Germline V gives CDR1 SEHNR, CDR2 FQNEAQ (reference sequence). CDR3 in DNA: TGTGCCAGCAGCCCCAGGGGTCCGAGTTTCTACGAGCAGTACTTC. Its protein product is CASSPRGPSFYEQYF. The variable domain in full, completed from reference TRBV7-9 and TRBJ2-7, reads DTGVSQNPRHKITKRGQNVTFRCDPISEHNRLYWYRQTLGQGPEFLTYFQNEAQLEKSRLLSDRFSAERPKGSFSTLEIQRTEQGDSAMYLCASSPRGPSFYEQYFGPGTRLTVT.

CDR3 bases: TGTGCCAGCAGCTTAAGGGGCCTTAGCCCCGATACGCAGTATTTT. This translates into CASSLRGLSPDTQYF. The chain uses TRBV13 and TRBJ2-3; perhaps TRBD1 as D (5 bases). V dropped 2 bases and J dropped 6 bases, with 15 bases sitting between them. CDR1 and CDR2 from the germline V gene are PRHDT and FYEKMQ (reference sequence). CDR3 length: 15 amino acids. The full variable domain, completed using reference TRBV13 and TRBJ2-3, is AAGVIQSPRHLIKEKRETATLKCYPIPRHDTVYWYQQGPGQDPQFLISFYEKMQSDKGSIPDRFSAQQFSDYHSELNMSSLELGDSALYFCASSLRGLSPDTQYFGPGTRLTVL.

The chain has TRBV7-9 and TRBJ2-7, with TRBD2 matching 7 bases. Germline V lookup: CDR1 SEHNR, CDR2 FQNEAQ (reference sequence). The CDR3 is 16 amino acids. V was clipped by 6 bases and J by 0 bases; unmatched bases: 11. CDR3 DNA sequence: TGTGCCAGCAGTCCCCCGGCAGGGAGGGCCTCCTACGAGCAGTACTTC. Translated: CASSPPAGRASYEQYF.

This chain uses TRBV27 with TRBJ1-6; D might be TRBD1 (6 bases). Germline CDR1 and CDR2: MNHEY and SMNVEV (reference sequence). The V end was cut by 5 bases, the J end by 3 bases, with 23 bases between. This CDR3 is built from 19 residues. CDR3 loop: CASSQLGGSGVFYNSPLHF. CDR3 bases: TGTGCCAGCAGTCAACTAGGGGGTTCAGGGGTTTTCTATAATTCACCCCTCCACTTT.

This clone was detected only once. The V call is TRBV7-9, the J call TRBJ1-2; D uncertain. V dropped 1 base and J dropped 5 bases, with 11 bases sitting between them. The CDR3 has 14 residues. Germline CDR1 and CDR2: SEHNR and FQNEAQ (reference sequence). Written as DNA, the CDR3 is TGTGCCAGCAGCTTAGGCGACGGGAGATATGGCTACACCTTC. Amino acids: CASSLGDGRYGYTF.

V usage is TRBV5-6 and J usage is TRBJ1-2, with TRBD1 as a possible D gene (5 bases). Germline V gives CDR1 SGHDT, CDR2 YYEEEE. The CDR3 is 17 residues long. Trimming took 6 bases from V and 2 from J, leaving 23 bases between them. The CDR3 DNA reads TGTGCCAGCACCCTCAGTTGGCAGGGAGAAAAGAACTATGGCTACACCTTC. Its translation is CASTLSWQGEKNYGYTF.

The rearrangement uses TRBV2 and TRBJ2-1, with TRBD2 as a possible D gene (6 bases). The length of the CDR3 is 16 residues. CDR1 and CDR2 (germline): SNHLY, FYNNEI. Deletions cut 1 base from V and 4 bases from J, with 14 bases between. The CDR3 spells CASSEVRGLPYNEQFF. The CDR3 bases are TGTGCCAGCAGTGAAGTAAGGGGACTGCCTTACAATGAGCAGTTCTTC.

CDR3 sequence reads: CASSQILAETEETQYF. In nucleotides, the CDR3 is TGCGCCAGCAGCCAGATACTAGCGGAGACTGAAGAGACCCAGTACTTC. The chain carries TRBV4-3 and TRBJ2-5; 8 bases line up with TRBD2. The CDR3 is made up of 16 amino acids. V lost 3 bases, J lost 3 bases, and 9 bases stayed unmatched. Looked up from germline, CDR1 is LGHNA and CDR2 is YSLEER.

CDR3 sequence: CAWTGGGEAFF. In DNA form, the CDR3 reads TGTGCCTGGACAGGGGGAGGTGAAGCTTTCTTT. This chain connects TRBV30 to TRBJ1-1, with TRBD1 identical over 7 bases. The CDR3 runs 11 residues. Per germline, CDR1 GTSNPN and CDR2 SVGIG (reference sequence). V dropped 4 bases and J dropped 7; count of bases not matched to a gene: 3.

V usage is TRBV11-2 and J usage is TRBJ2-7; 12 bases line up with TRBD1. The germline V gene encodes CDR1 SGHAT and CDR2 FQNNGV. J lost 7 bases, V lost 2 bases, and 6 bases had no gene match. The CDR3 covers 15 residues. CDR3 in DNA: TGTGCCAGCAGCTTATCCGGGACAGGGGGCGATGAGCAGTACTTC. This codes for CASSLSGTGGDEQYF.

Regarding this clone: One end of the junction is discordant with germline, which a read error may explain. The genes are TRBV7-7 and TRBJ2-5, with D unclear. Germline-derived CDR1 and CDR2 are SSHAT and FNYEAQ (reference sequence). The CDR3 has 15 residues. The CDR3 is CASSLEWSVQETQYF. The CDR3 nucleotides are TGTGCTAGCAGCTTAGAGTGGTCCGTACAAGAGACCCAGTACTTC.

V gene TRBV6-5 combines with J gene TRBJ2-3, with 11 bases aligning to TRBD2. With 2 bases clipped from V and 1 base from J, the junction kept 2 bases outside the gene matches. There are 16 residues in the CDR3. Per the germline V gene, CDR1 is MNHEY and CDR2 is SVGAGI. The CDR3 region has the DNA TGTGCCAGCAGTTACCCGACTAGCGGGGGCACAGATACGCAGTATTTT. Translation gives CASSYPTSGGTDTQYF.

The rearrangement joins TRBV7-9 to TRBJ2-1, with D perhaps TRBD2 (7 bases). Germline values: CDR1 SEHNR, CDR2 FQNEAQ (reference sequence). The CDR3 spans 14 residues. The V end was cut by 8 bases, the J end by 2 bases, with 13 bases between. CDR3 sequence: CASGRGAPYNEQFF. The DNA of the CDR3 is TGTGCCAGCGGACGGGGGGCGCCCTACAATGAGCAGTTCTTC. The variable domain in full, completed from reference TRBV7-9 and TRBJ2-1, reads DTGVSQNPRHKITKRGQNVTFRCDPISEHNRLYWYRQTLGQGPEFLTYFQNEAQLEKSRLLSDRFSAERPKGSFSTLEIQRTEQGDSAMYLCASGRGAPYNEQFFGPGTRLTVL.

The chain recombines TRBV4-1 with TRBJ2-7; D call uncertain. The germline V gene encodes CDR1 MGHRA and CDR2 YSYEKL. Trimming removed 3 bases at V and 1 base at J, with 7 bases between. This CDR3 is built from 13 residues. The CDR3 protein is CASSHAQSYEQYF. In nucleotides, the CDR3 is TGCGCCAGCAGCCACGCCCAGTCCTACGAGCAGTACTTC.